A selection of T cell receptor beta chains follows, all from one sample in a study of regulatory T cells in long-lasting Graves disease. TCRdb recomputed calls from the multiplex PCR reads with MiXCR, one row per CDR3 protein. The table has 580,000 or so distinct CDR3 sequences, approximately 16% seen once. The same data also went into a second study, on T cells in Graves' hyperthyroidism and ophthalmopathy.

This specimen was peripheral blood mononuclear cells (PBMCs), taken at new diagnosis, from a patient treated with antithyroid drugs. These receptors all stem from a young man with Graves disease. Each CDR3 is given with its conserved first and last residue. The order of the fields is D gene, J gene, clone size, V gene, CDR3 DNA, CDR3 protein. A D gene is named only where the DNA matches it firmly. Clone size is shown for a subset of rows, as once, few, many or a class of expanded clone.

TRBD1 TRBJ1-2 many TRBV11-2 TGTGCCAGCAGCTCTGGACAGGCGGTTTGGGGCTACACCTTC CASSSGQAVWGYTF
TRBD2 TRBJ2-1 many TRBV18 TGTGCCAGCTCCCAAAGAAGCGGGGCAGATTACAATGAGCAGTTCTTC CASSQRSGADYNEQFF
NA TRBJ2-6 NA TRBV30 TGTGCCTGGAGAGGGTGGAGGCTCTCTGGGGCCAACGTCCTGACTTTC CAWRGWRLSGANVLTF
TRBD1 TRBJ1-2 NA TRBV2 TGTGCCAGCAGAGAGGGAGGGGGCGGCTATGGCTACACCTTC CASREGGGGYGYTF
TRBD2 TRBJ2-3 many TRBV7-9 TGTGCCAGCAGCGGCGGACTAGCGGGGTTCACAGATACGCAGTATTTT CASSGGLAGFTDTQYF
NA TRBJ2-1 few TRBV7-8 TGTGCCAGCAGCTTAGGTGTTAGCGTGTGGAATGAGCAGTTCTTC CASSLGVSVWNEQFF
TRBD2 TRBJ2-1 few TRBV27 TGTGCCAGCAGTTGGGGACTAGCGGGAGTATTGGAGCAGTTCTTC CASSWGLAGVLEQFF
NA TRBJ2-3 NA TRBV19 TGTGCCAGTAGTATAGTGGGGGCGGCAGATACGCAGTATTTT CASSIVGAADTQYF
TRBD2 TRBJ2-5 many TRBV2 TGTGCCAGCAGTGACAAGACTAGCGGGAGTGGGGAGACCCAGTACTTC CASSDKTSGSGETQYF
NA TRBJ1-5 many TRBV5-5 TGTGCCAGCAGCTTGGGAAGTTGGACAGCTAGGGCTTATCAGCCCCAGCATTTT CASSLGSWTARAYQPQHF
TRBD1 TRBJ2-1 many TRBV20-1 TGCAGTGCTACGGACAGGGGGCGTCGGGGGGTCTTC CSATDRGRRGVF
TRBD2 TRBJ2-2 many TRBV20-1 TGCACTTCCACCGGGACTAGCGGACTTTTGAACACCGGGGAGCTGTTTTTT CTSTGTSGLLNTGELFF
TRBD2 TRBJ2-5 few TRBV12-3/TRBV12-4 TGTGCCAGCAGTTCCGGGACTAGCGGGAGGGGGTTGAAGACCCAGTACTTC CASSSGTSGRGLKTQYF
NA TRBJ2-7 NA TRBV11-3 TGTGCCAGCAGCTACAGGGGAGGGGACTACGAGCAGTACTTC CASSYRGGDYEQYF
TRBD2 TRBJ2-7 many TRBV2 TGTGCCAGCAGTACCGGACTAGCGGGATCCTACGAGCAGTACTTC CASSTGLAGSYEQYF
TRBD1 TRBJ1-3 NA TRBV10-3 TGTGCCACCGGGGACAGGACTCGCTCTGGAAACACCATATATTTT CATGDRTRSGNTIYF
TRBD2 TRBJ2-2 NA TRBV9 TGTGCCAGCAGCGCAGAGACTAGCGGGAGGACCGGGGAGCTGTTTTTT CASSAETSGRTGELFF
NA TRBJ1-1 few TRBV5-1 TGCGCCAGCACCTATTCTCAGGGATCCACTGAAGCTTTCTTT CASTYSQGSTEAFF
TRBD1 TRBJ1-2 NA TRBV6-2/TRBV6-3 TGTGCCAGCAGTTACAGGGGGCTCGGCTACACCTTC CASSYRGLGYTF
NA TRBJ2-1 many TRBV28 TGTGCCAGCCATGGGGCCTGGGGGACAAGCACCTACAATGAGCAGTTCTTC CASHGAWGTSTYNEQFF
TRBD1 TRBJ2-7 few TRBV29-1 TGCAGCGCCGTAGCTGGGACAGGGATAGCGGGTGCTACCTACGAGCAGTACTTC CSAVAGTGIAGATYEQYF
NA TRBJ2-3 many TRBV27 TGTGCCAGCAGTTTAATCGCGGGCACAGATACGCAGTATTTT CASSLIAGTDTQYF
TRBD1 TRBJ2-4 NA TRBV28 TGTGCCAGCAGTCCCCCTGGACAGGGGGGGTTAGTAGCCAAAAACATTCAGTACTTC CASSPPGQGGLVAKNIQYF
NA TRBJ2-1 many TRBV13 TGTGCCAGCAGCTCTCCGGGCGGCCCTGGGAATGAGCAGTTCTTC CASSSPGGPGNEQFF
TRBD2 TRBJ2-7 many TRBV7-9 TGTGCCAGCAGGGAGGGCAACAGCGGGGAGTACGAGCAGTACTTC CASREGNSGEYEQYF
TRBD1 TRBJ1-5 few TRBV3-1 TGTGCCAGCAGCCCGGGGACAGGGACCGGAGGTCAGCCCCAGCATTTT CASSPGTGTGGQPQHF
NA TRBJ2-5 many TRBV12-3/TRBV12-4 TGTGCCAGCAGTTTTAGGGTTTGGGGAGCGAAAGAGACCCAGTACTTC CASSFRVWGAKETQYF
TRBD1 TRBJ1-1 NA TRBV7-6 TGTGCCAGCAGCGCGAGGACAGGAACTGAAGCTTTCTTT CASSARTGTEAFF
NA TRBJ2-7 few TRBV13 TGTGCCAGCAGCTTAGTTGCGGATGCCTACGAGCAGTACTTC CASSLVADAYEQYF
TRBD2 TRBJ2-3 NA TRBV27 TGTGCCACCCGGGGCTCGACTAGCGGCATCACAGATACGCAGTATTTT CATRGSTSGITDTQYF
NA TRBJ2-7 many TRBV20-1 TGCAGTGCTAGAGATCCCACGAAAGGGCAGTACTTC CSARDPTKGQYF
TRBD1 TRBJ2-2 many TRBV10-3 TGTGCCATCAGTGAGTTCGCACCCAGGGGGCGGTCGACCGGGGAGCTGTTTTTT CAISEFAPRGRSTGELFF
NA TRBJ2-7 many TRBV20-1 TGCAGTGCACCGACAGACTACGAGCAGTACTTC CSAPTDYEQYF
TRBD2 TRBJ2-1 NA TRBV19 TGTGCCAGTAGTATAGATCGACTAGCGGGGTTCAATGAGCAGTTCTTC CASSIDRLAGFNEQFF
NA TRBJ2-1 once TRBV6-9 TGTGCCAGCAGTTCAGGCAGTAACCTCGGGAATGAGCAGTTCTTC CASSSGSNLGNEQFF
TRBD2 TRBJ2-3 NA TRBV10-3 TGTGCCACTAGCGGGGGAACTACGCAGTATTTT CATSGGTTQYF
TRBD2 TRBJ2-5 NA TRBV20-1 TGCAGTGCTAGGCGGGGGTGCGGAGAGACCCAGTACTTC CSARRGCGETQYF
NA TRBJ2-5 few TRBV28 TGTGCCAGCGGCCGTAGCAGGGTGCGCCAAGAGACCCAGTACTTC CASGRSRVRQETQYF
TRBD2 TRBJ2-3 NA TRBV20-1 TGCAGTGCTAGGGAGCCTCTAGCGGGAGGGTTGACAGATACGCAGTATTTT CSAREPLAGGLTDTQYF
TRBD2 TRBJ2-1 many TRBV3-1 TGTGCCAGCAGCCACGCGGGACTAGACCATGAGCAGTTCTTC CASSHAGLDHEQFF
NA TRBJ2-3 NA TRBV7-2 TGTGCCAGCAGCCCCCGCGGACTGGGGCTGGGCACAGATACGCAGTATTTT CASSPRGLGLGTDTQYF
TRBD1 TRBJ2-7 many TRBV12-3/TRBV12-4 TGTGCCAGCAGCGACGAGAAGACAGGGGGGCGCGCCTACGAGCAGTACTTC CASSDEKTGGRAYEQYF
NA TRBJ1-5 many TRBV6-1 TGTGCCAGCAGTCCGACCGGGACACCAACTAGCAATCAGCCCCAGCATTTT CASSPTGTPTSNQPQHF
TRBD2 TRBJ2-1 many TRBV4-1 TGTGCCAGCAGCCAAGAAGCGGGACTAGGCTACAATGAGCAGTTCTTC CASSQEAGLGYNEQFF
TRBD1 TRBJ1-2 NA TRBV25-1 TGTGCCAGCGGGGGACAGGAGTATGGCTACACCTTC CASGGQEYGYTF
NA TRBJ2-3 many TRBV7-2 TGTGCCAGCAGCTTGATACAAATGTCAGATACGCAGTATTTT CASSLIQMSDTQYF
TRBD1 TRBJ2-7 NA TRBV27 TGTGCCAGCAGTTTAAGCCGACAGGGGCTCTACGAGCAGTACTTC CASSLSRQGLYEQYF
TRBD2 TRBJ2-2 many TRBV12-3/TRBV12-4 TGTGCCACCCGGGACAGTGGACTAGCGGGAGTCACCGGGGAGCTGTTTTTT CATRDSGLAGVTGELFF
NA TRBJ2-7 many TRBV20-1 TGCAGTGCTATAAACTACCAGGGCCGTAGCGACGAGCAGTACTTC CSAINYQGRSDEQYF
NA TRBJ1-2 NA TRBV14 TGTGCCAGCAGCCAAAATTCTATAAACTATGGCTACACCTTC CASSQNSINYGYTF
NA TRBJ2-5 many TRBV7-9 TGTGCCAGCAGCTTAGGAGGGGCGGGGACCCAGTACTTC CASSLGGAGTQYF
NA TRBJ2-7 many TRBV2 TGTGCCAGCAGCTGGACAGAAGGCGAGCAGTACTTC CASSWTEGEQYF
TRBD1 TRBJ2-7 many TRBV28 TGTGCCAGCAGTTTACCCCCGGGACAGGGTTCCTACGAGCAGTACTTC CASSLPPGQGSYEQYF
NA TRBJ1-1 NA TRBV6-1 TGTGCCAGCAGCTTCTCCGGGACGGGGAACACTGAAGCTTTCTTT CASSFSGTGNTEAFF
TRBD2 TRBJ2-7 NA TRBV29-1 TGCAGCGTACGCGGACTAGCGGGAGACTACGAGCAGTACTTC CSVRGLAGDYEQYF
NA TRBJ2-7 NA TRBV18 TGTGCCAGCTCACCTACGATGGACACCTACGAGCAGTACTTC CASSPTMDTYEQYF
TRBD2 TRBJ2-1 many TRBV5-1 TGCGCCAGCAGCTTGGGCCGACTAGCGGGAGGGCACAATGAGCAGTTCTTC CASSLGRLAGGHNEQFF
NA TRBJ1-5 NA TRBV24-1 TGTGCCACCAGTGATTTGAGGGCAGAAGAGCATAGCAATCAGCCCCAGCATTTT CATSDLRAEEHSNQPQHF
NA TRBJ1-5 many TRBV12-5 TGTGCTAGTGCCGATGCCCCCACTTCGGCAGGGGCGAGCAATCAGCCCCAGCATTTT CASADAPTSAGASNQPQHF